The rows below give T cell receptor beta chains drawn from one sample of a study of cytotoxic CD8 clonotypes in ibrutinib-treated CLL. The method was immunoSEQ multiplex PCR; TCRdb's version includes in-frame clones alone and lacks a portion of them. The table records more than 110,000 clones, more than 75% of them present only once. Sequences were derived from PBMCs, sampled after 36 months of ibrutinib treatment. Source of these receptors: a human donor with chronic lymphocytic leukemia. The CDR3 runs from the conserved cysteine through the conserved F or W. Clone size appears in some rows only: once, few, many, or a class for an expanded clone.

>.|TRBJ2-1|TRBV7-8
CASSLFRLAEGNEQFF
>.|TRBJ1-2|TRBV15
CATNIPGQGARGYTF
>.|TRBJ1-5|TRBV7-9
CASSRSGTGEPNQPQHF
>.|TRBJ2-3|TRBV5-4
CASRSGGLSTDTQYF
>.|TRBJ1-2|TRBV29-1
CSVENFLDRGHGYTF
>.|TRBJ2-2|TRBV6-6
CASSQGLGTHTGELFF
>.|TRBJ2-2|TRBV5-4
CASSSGTTTGELFF
>.|TRBJ2-7|TRBV9
CASSVLASGRLTYEQYF
>.|TRBJ1-5|TRBV15
CATSRSITGDSQPQHF
>.|TRBJ1-2|TRBV5-5
CASSFLPEANYGYTF
>.|TRBJ2-2|TRBV6-1
CASSEVAVGTGELFF
>once|TRBJ1-2|TRBV5-1
CASKGQGPNYGYTF
>.|TRBJ2-2|TRBV4-2
CASSQLAGGGTGELFF
>.|TRBJ2-7|TRBV7-2
CASSLPTANSEQYF
>.|TRBJ1-1|TRBV28
CASTEGRGKAFF
>once|TRBJ2-6|TRBV19
CASSRGRGYSSGANVLTF
>few|TRBJ1-5|TRBV28
CASSFGPQHF
>.|TRBJ1-2|TRBV5-6
CASSLGGGYTF
>.|TRBJ1-3|TRBV5-1
CASSPWTAYSGNTIYF
>few|TRBJ1-4|TRBV28
CASSRRTGVREKLFF
>.|TRBJ1-2|TRBV27
CASSLRGRGYGYTF
>few|TRBJ1-2|TRBV30
CAWLGSDGYTF
>.|TRBJ1-6|TRBV30
CAWSVFGSPLHF
>few|TRBJ1-6|TRBV11-2
CASTLWEGNSPLHF
>.|TRBJ1-4|TRBV2
CASSPQAATNEKLFF
>few|TRBJ1-1|TRBV5-1
CASSHKGWNTEAFF
>.|TRBJ2-7|TRBV28
CASSPRDRPPYEQYF
>.|TRBJ2-7|TRBV27
CASSFQGSGEQYF
>.|TRBJ2-7|TRBV30
CAWTGQIFSYEQYF
>.|TRBJ2-1|TRBV15
CATSTRIYNEQFF
>.|TRBJ2-3|TRBV9
CASSGLTIAVDTQYF
>.|TRBJ2-3|TRBV2
CASTVNRGTDTQYF
>.|TRBJ2-7|TRBV25-1
CASSSGQGRYEQYF
>.|TRBJ2-6|TRBV30
CAWDFIGANVLTF
>.|TRBJ2-2|TRBV28
CASSLFYLQGGELFF
>.|TRBJ2-1|TRBV6-6
CASSYSSWGEQFF
>.|TRBJ1-3|TRBV6-5
CASFDHRNTIYF
>.|TRBJ2-7|TRBV11-2
CASSLQGALDEQYF
>.|TRBJ1-6|TRBV30
CAWGRSSPLHF
>.|TRBJ1-1|TRBV10-2
CASSGGPEAFF
>once|TRBJ2-2|TRBV11-2
CASSKRQGIPSGELFF
>.|TRBJ1-3|TRBV7-8
CASSTSTGRNTIYF
>.|TRBJ2-1|TRBV25-1
CASSEAGWFNEQFF
>.|TRBJ2-7|TRBV6-1
CASSENQVGSGEQYF
>.|TRBJ1-4|TRBV6-5
CASSYFGVTTNEKLFF
>.|TRBJ1-1|TRBV19
CASSFGGRANTEAFF
>.|TRBJ1-2|TRBV6-4
CASSDSSGPASGYTF
>.|TRBJ1-1|TRBV6-4
CASSVSGVSTEAFF
>.|TRBJ1-2|TRBV5-1
CASSYVGPGYGYTF
>.|TRBJ2-3|TRBV10-2
CASSGLAASTDTQYF
>.|TRBJ2-3|TRBV2
CASRDPRNRTQYF
>few|TRBJ1-5|TRBV21-1
CASSNVFYSNQPQHF
>.|TRBJ2-2|TRBV19
CASSISFTGELFF